This is a list of T cell receptor beta chains from one sample in a study of T cells in Graves' hyperthyroidism and ophthalmopathy. Each CDR3 protein gets one entry after TCRdb re-called the multiplex PCR reads with MiXCR. The sample has 500,000 to 750,000 distinct CDR3 sequences, about half seen once. The sequenced sample consisted of peripheral blood or thyroid tissue (not recorded which). These receptors were collected from a woman younger than 35 with Graves' hyperthyroidism. The CDR3 runs from the conserved cysteine through the conserved F or W. A D gene is named only where the DNA matches it firmly. Clone sizes are given selectively: once, few, many, or a class where the clone is expanded.

V,J,size,D,CDR3,DNA
TRBV24-1,TRBJ2-2,-,-,CATSVTYTGELFF,TGTGCCACCAGTGTGACTTACACCGGGGAGCTGTTTTTT
TRBV7-8,TRBJ2-2,-,-,CASSRETGELFF,TGTGCCAGCAGTCGAGAAACCGGGGAGCTGTTTTTT
TRBV20-1,TRBJ2-7,many,-,CSAGGGLGSYEQYF,TGCAGTGCTGGCGGAGGGCTTGGCTCCTACGAGCAGTACTTC
TRBV15,TRBJ1-4,-,-,CATSSQVTSATNEKLFF,TGTGCCACCAGCAGCCAAGTTACCAGCGCAACTAATGAAAAACTGTTTTTT
TRBV11-3,TRBJ1-4,-,TRBD1,CASSGRQGAQEKLFF,TGTGCCAGCAGCGGCCGACAGGGGGCTCAGGAAAAACTGTTTTTT
TRBV20-1,TRBJ2-3,-,-,CSFAGQFTDTQYF,TGCAGTTTTGCTGGACAGTTCACAGATACGCAGTATTTT
TRBV20-1,TRBJ1-5,many,TRBD1,CSARGWTGVRGNQPQHF,TGCAGTGCTAGAGGGTGGACAGGGGTAAGGGGGAATCAGCCCCAGCATTTT
TRBV19,TRBJ2-2,many,TRBD2,CASMGTSGSVAGELFF,TGTGCCAGTATGGGGACTAGCGGGAGTGTCGCCGGGGAGCTGTTTTTT
TRBV20-1,TRBJ2-2,many,-,CSARDHRVGPATGELFF,TGCAGTGCTAGAGACCACCGAGTCGGGCCAGCCACCGGGGAGCTGTTTTTT
TRBV10-3,TRBJ1-2,many,TRBD1,CAISDGQGAYPNYGYTF,TGTGCCATCAGTGATGGGCAGGGGGCCTACCCAAACTATGGCTACACCTTC
TRBV2,TRBJ2-1,few,-,CASSEGRSSYNEQFF,TGTGCCAGCAGTGAGGGGAGGAGCTCCTACAATGAGCAGTTCTTC
TRBV5-6,TRBJ1-2,many,-,CASSLRQQGPRDTF,TGTGCCAGCAGCTTGAGGCAGCAGGGACCCAGGGACACCTTC
TRBV5-1,TRBJ2-2,-,-,CASSLTPGIAGELFF,TGCGCCAGCAGCCTAACGCCGGGAATCGCCGGGGAGCTGTTTTTT
TRBV7-8,TRBJ2-3,few,-,CASKFRAIGTDTQYF,TGTGCCAGCAAATTTAGAGCCATTGGCACAGATACGCAGTATTTT
TRBV29-1,TRBJ1-5,-,-,CSVGMRGTYEHF,TGCAGCGTTGGTATGCGGGGGACTTACGAGCATTTT
TRBV12-3/TRBV12-4,TRBJ1-5,many,-,CASSWGEYSNQPQHF,TGTGCCAGCAGCTGGGGGGAATATAGCAATCAGCCCCAGCATTTT
TRBV2,TRBJ2-4,few,-,CASSINIQYF,TGTGCCAGCAGCATAAACATTCAGTACTTC
TRBV20-1,TRBJ2-7,many,TRBD2,CSARAGGKGEQYF,TGCAGTGCTCGAGCGGGAGGGAAAGGCGAGCAGTACTTC
TRBV7-2,TRBJ1-2,-,TRBD1,CASGRDSHGYTF,TGTGCCAGCGGGCGGGACAGTCATGGCTACACCTTC
TRBV20-1,TRBJ2-5,-,-,CSAREGQPQYF,TGCAGTGCTAGGGAGGGCCAGCCCCAGTACTTC
TRBV4-1,TRBJ1-2,many,TRBD1,CASSQVPGQGLRGYTF,TGCGCCAGCAGCCAAGTCCCGGGACAGGGATTGAGGGGCTACACCTTC
TRBV2,TRBJ1-2,-,-,CASITDGYTF,TGTGCCAGCATTACAGATGGCTACACCTTC
TRBV18,TRBJ1-2,few,-,CASSPSGGRKIGYTF,TGTGCCAGCTCACCGTCAGGTGGCCGGAAAATTGGCTACACCTTC
TRBV7-6,TRBJ2-7,-,-,CASSLARGPWDNEQYF,TGTGCCAGCAGCTTAGCGCGGGGGCCTTGGGACAATGAGCAGTACTTC
TRBV3-1,TRBJ1-4,-,-,CASSQVRAPGEKLFF,TGTGCCAGCAGCCAAGTTAGGGCCCCGGGGGAAAAACTGTTTTTT
TRBV5-1,TRBJ1-1,-,-,CASSQGLYGGTEAFF,TGCGCCAGCAGCCAAGGCCTCTACGGGGGCACTGAAGCTTTCTTT